This record looks at one T cell receptor (beta chain) sequence and its context. The antigen is undetermined. Isolation of CD4+ and CD8+ T cells from PBMCs was achieved by sorting. CDR3 size: 15 residues. Germline CDR1 SEHNR, CDR2 FQNEAQ (reference sequence). V shed 3 bases and J shed 5 bases, with 16 bases lying between them. RNA was isolated and reverse transcribed to cDNA, the sequencing template. Measured with immunoSEQ multiplex PCR; TCRdb has only the in-frame clones, and not every one. This table has under 250,000 clones, approximately 53% appearing once. This record belongs to a study of CD8+ T cells in alopecia areata. General study points: Higher clonality was seen in lesional scalp than in normal scalp, especially in alopecia totalis/universalis. Scalp sequencing captures resident alphabeta T cells of normal skin too.

The sequence was obtained from a human donor in good health. The V and J genes are TRBV7-9 and TRBJ2-5; no firm D call. The sequencing sample was made of CD8+ T cells sorted from blood. CDR3 DNA: TGTGCCAGCAGCTTGGTTATCCCGGTATGGGAGACCCAGTACTTC. Amino acid sequence: CASSLVIPVWETQYF.